This T cell receptor (beta chain) was observed in a study of OX40 agonist ivuxolimab in advanced cancers. Across the whole study: All patients had ivuxolimab intravenously every 2 weeks at 0.01 to 10 mg/kg. The mean age was approximately 60 years, ranging from 23 to 79, with 65% to 90% of participants male. Study-wide findings and caveats: Among T cells, CD8+ cells averaged more expanded clones than CD4+ cells.

A word on this clone: Antigen specificity is unknown.

This CDR3 has 14 amino acids. The ends lost 1 base at V and 7 bases at J; junction bases unmatched: 0. Germline-derived CDR1 and CDR2 are SGHNT and YENEEA. This table comes from immunoSEQ multiplex PCR, and its TCRdb copy is limited to in-frame clones, with some not included. In the table there are some 41,000 clones, more than 75% of which are singletons. Material: CD4+ or CD8+ T cells sorted from blood, obtained in a trial of the OX40 agonist ivuxolimab. The source of this sequence is an adult with an advanced solid tumor such as melanoma, head and neck, liver or kidney cancer. The chain has TRBV11-3 and TRBJ1-6; 8 bases are shared with TRBD1. CDR3 bases: TGTGCCAGCAGCTTAGGACAGGGGAATTCACCCCTCCACTTT. The encoded protein is CASSLGQGNSPLHF. The full variable domain, with the rest looked up from reference TRBV11-3 and TRBJ1-6, is EAGVVQSPRYKIIEKKQPVAFWCNPISGHNTLYWYLQNLGQGPELLIRYENEEAVDDSQLPKDRFSAERLKGVDSTLKIQPAELGDSAVYLCASSLGQGNSPLHFGNGTRLTVT.